This T cell receptor beta chain was retrieved from a study of tumor-infiltrating lymphocytes in primary liver carcinoma. This clonotype has just one count. This CDR3 comprises 14 residues. V was trimmed by 0 bases and J by 3 bases, leaving 10 bases between them. CDR1 and CDR2 from the germline V gene are DFQATT and SNEGSKA (reference sequence). Total RNA (roughly 0.45 ug) served as template for TCR beta cDNA synthesis primed by a constant-region primer. Construction of TCR beta libraries relied on three successive nested multiplex PCR rounds employing slightly modified ARM-PCR. Each of the first two PCR rounds ran approximately 11 cycles with TRBV1-TRBV30 forward and C-beta reverse primers. One entry per CDR3 protein results from TCRdb running MiXCR on the multiplex PCR reads. The sample consists of 20,000 to 25,000 distinct CDR3 sequences, approximately 72% of them appearing once. Starting material for RNA and DNA co-extraction consisted of about 17-30 mg of unsorted bulk tissue.

This clonotype was obtained from a man in his forties with primary liver carcinoma and hepatitis B virus infection. The sequenced sample consisted of liver tumor tissue from sampling region 1. Subset given: tumor region T1, superior pole. This chain joins TRBV20-1 and TRBJ2-3; D might be TRBD2 (5 bases). The DNA for the CDR3 is TGCAGTGCTAGAGATCGGAGGAGGACAGATACGCAGTATTTT. Translating gives CSARDRRRTDTQYF.